This T cell receptor beta chain emerged from a study of blood T cell repertoires in COVID-19 (dated by TCRdb to about 2020). Background on the whole study: Samples from collaborators originated in the United States, Italy and Spain and spanned both the acute and convalescent phases of COVID-19. Subjects who had been exposed to COVID-19, were actively infected with it, or had recovered from it provided the deeply sampled blood TCRbeta repertoires that made up the dataset. Sample metadata almost always included a de-identified subject ID, COVID-19 status, age in years and sex. A freely available public database, intended as a resource for researchers studying the immune response to SARS-CoV-2, is where the repertoires were released. Samples were obtained from the ongoing ImmuneRACE study (first 160 participants) and from about 1,300 subjects provided by 6 global collaborators. Where available, HLA class I and class II types were obtained from metadata supplied by the sample provider rather than from assay-based typing. The prospective study material was composed of cDNA or gDNA derived from T cells, B-cell-depleted T cells, or PBMCs. Findings and caveats that apply to the study as a whole: The amount of clinical and demographic metadata varied by source and participant and was provided uncurated.

The immunoSEQ Assay, a bias-controlled multiplex PCR, was used to amplify TCRbeta CDR3 regions from genomic DNA. From the authors' description of their analysis: The number of nucleated cells in each sample was estimated by amplification of reference gene primers within the assay. To quantify the absolute abundance of each unique TCRbeta CDR3 rearrangement, sequence reads were collapsed and filtered. Productive Simpson clonality was computed per sample as the square root of Simpson's diversity index over productive rearrangements. Entries here come from immuneACCESS through TCRdb and include only in-frame sequences with V and J called. Some clones fail to appear in such tables; in the studies checked, an unresolved V gene covers under half of the shortfall, and the cause of the remainder is unknown. V and J calls and clone size come straight from that table; D and trimming were deduced from the DNA. The sample includes over 100,000 clones, with approximately 87% observed a single time. Roughly 7% of the sample goes to the ten largest clones.

This clone was seen a handful of times. Its antigen remains undetermined. The junction does not match germline at one end; this may be a read error. According to the germline V gene, CDR1 reads SGHRS and CDR2 reads YFSETQ. The CDR3 has 15 amino acids, counting the end cysteine and phenylalanine. The kept DNA is CDR3 alone, 45 bases in frame from the first base. Whole blood was collected in K2EDTA tubes by collaborating institutions according to the institutions' own protocols. For TCRbeta analysis, collaborator samples were shipped as frozen whole blood, as isolated PBMCs, or as DNA extracted from either sample type.

The chain links TRBV5-1 with TRBJ1-6; there is no confident call for the D gene. Sequencing was done on a sample of peripheral blood. The source is a woman aged 50 to 60 with acute or convalescent COVID-19. The CDR3 reads CASSLEFANNSPLHF. The sequence in DNA is TGCGCCAGCAGTTTGGAGTTTGCGAATAATTCACCCCTCCACTTT.